This entry lists 23 T cell receptor beta chains sequenced from one sample in a study of blood T cell repertoires in COVID-19. Sequenced by immunoSEQ multiplex PCR; TCRdb stores in-frame clones only, minus some. The data contain about 150,000 clones, approximately 81% of them seen just once; the ten biggest clones take up over 9.5%. The sample comprised peripheral blood. The receptors derive from a woman aged 80 or over with active or convalescent COVID-19.

The chain carries TRBV4-1 and TRBJ2-2, with D unresolved. V was trimmed by 1 base and J by 1 base, leaving 4 bases between them. Germline CDR1 MGHRA, CDR2 YSYEKL. The CDR3 sequence is 14 residues long. The CDR3 is CASSQVWNTGELFF. CDR3 coding DNA: TGCGCCAGCAGCCAAGTATGGAACACCGGGGAGCTGTTTTTT.

This clone was seen a few times. DNA for the CDR3: TGCGCCAGCAGCCAAGTTGGTGTAACGGGACAGGGGAATGGCTACACCTTC. It is translated as CASSQVGVTGQGNGYTF. V usage is TRBV4-1 and J usage is TRBJ1-2; the match to TRBD1 covers 10 bases. Germline assignment: CDR1 MGHRA and CDR2 YSYEKL. The junction had 11 bases not matched to a gene; V was cut back by 1 base and J by 6 bases. This CDR3 is 17 amino acids long.

This clone showed up just once. This chain joins TRBV12-5 and TRBJ1-3, with 7 bases matching TRBD1. The germline V gene has CDR1 LGHNT and CDR2 FRNRAP. V dropped 5 bases and J dropped 4; count of bases not matched to a gene: 2. This CDR3 has 13 amino acids. The CDR3 protein is CASGTGAGNTIYF. CDR3 bases: TGTGCTAGTGGTACAGGGGCGGGAAACACCATATATTTT.

The chain carries TRBV5-4 and TRBJ2-7, with 8 bases fitting TRBD2. Unmatched junction bases numbered 12, after V lost 4 bases and J lost 6 bases. This CDR3 is built from 15 residues. The germline gives CDR1 SGHNT, CDR2 YYREEE (reference sequence). The CDR3 reads CASSAGGLAGGEQYF. The CDR3 coding sequence is TGTGCCAGCAGCGCGGGCGGACTAGCTGGTGGCGAGCAGTACTTC. The full variable domain, rest sourced from reference TRBV5-4 and TRBJ2-7, is ETGVTQSPTHLIKTRGQQVTLRCSSQSGHNTVSWYQQALGQGPQFIFQYYREEENGRGNFPPRFSGLQFPNYSSELNVNALELDDSALYLCASSAGGLAGGEQYFGPGTRLTVT.

V usage is TRBV5-5 and J usage is TRBJ2-5; TRBD1 agrees at 7 bases. The CDR3 totals 14 residues. The J segment lost 5 bases and the V segment lost 3 bases, leaving 7 bases of the junction unmatched. Germline CDR1 reads SGHKS; CDR2 reads YYEKEE (reference sequence). The DNA of the CDR3 is TGTGCCAGCAGCTGGGGACAGAATGGGGAGACCCAGTACTTC. Translating it yields CASSWGQNGETQYF.

The CDR3 DNA reads TGCAGCGTCGGGGACAGGGCTGAAGCTTTCTTT. Translated, it gives CSVGDRAEAFF. The rearrangement links TRBV29-1 to TRBJ1-1, with 9 positions matching TRBD1. This CDR3 is built from 11 residues. With 6 bases clipped from V and 6 bases from J, the junction kept 2 bases outside the gene matches. CDR1 is SQVTM and CDR2 is ANQGSEA in the germline V gene.

This CDR3 is CSVGERGFPLGEQFF. CDR3 DNA sequence: TGCAGCGTTGGCGAGCGGGGCTTCCCCCTCGGTGAGCAGTTCTTC. V and J are TRBV29-1 and TRBJ2-1, with 7 bases aligning to TRBD2. V shed 4 bases, J shed 9 bases, and the junction held 15 bases outside the gene matches. The germline gives CDR1 SQVTM, CDR2 ANQGSEA. The CDR3 is 15 amino acids.

The genes are TRBV21-1 and TRBJ2-2; the table's D call TRBD1 went unverified against the DNA. TRBV21-1 is a pseudogene. The CDR3 runs 13 residues. The CDR3 sequence: CARQGAGTGELFF. In DNA, the CDR3 is TGTGCCAGACAGGGGGCGGGTACCGGGGAGCTGTTTTTT.

The V gene is TRBV5-1, the J gene TRBJ1-1; 11 bases map to TRBD1. Trimming cost V 3 bases and J 5 bases; bases outside gene matches: 6. The germline V gene has CDR1 SGHRS and CDR2 YFSETQ. CDR3 size: 15 residues. The CDR3 here is CASSSDRGRGTEAFF. The CDR3 DNA sequence: TGCGCCAGCAGCTCGGACAGGGGGCGAGGGACTGAAGCTTTCTTT. The variable domain in full, completed from reference TRBV5-1 and TRBJ1-1, reads KAGVTQTPRYLIKTRGQQVTLSCSPISGHRSVSWYQQTPGQGLQFLFEYFSETQRNKGNFPGRFSGRQFSNSRSEMNVSTLELGDSALYLCASSSDRGRGTEAFFGQGTRLTVV.

This clone appeared a few times. The chain joins TRBV20-1 to TRBJ1-1, with 8 bases aligning to TRBD1. Germline loops: CDR1 DFQATT, CDR2 SNEGSKA (reference sequence). The V gene end was trimmed by 3 bases and the J gene end by 4 bases; junction bases not matched to a gene: 19. The CDR3 loop spans 18 amino acids. The CDR3 here is CSASSRGRGRRDGTEAFF. The CDR3 DNA sequence: TGCAGTGCTAGTTCCAGGGGGCGAGGCCGCAGGGATGGCACTGAAGCTTTCTTT.

CDR3 sequence: CASSFPTGGAEKLFF. DNA of the CDR3: TGTGCCAGCAGCTTCCCGACAGGGGGCGCGGAAAAACTGTTTTTT. The J gene is TRBJ1-4, the V gene TRBV7-6, with 10 nucleotides matching TRBD1. The ends lost 3 bases at V and 8 bases at J; junction bases unmatched: 6. The CDR3 runs 15 residues. Looked up from germline, CDR1 is SGHVS and CDR2 is FNYEAQ.

The chain links TRBV19 to TRBJ2-5; 9 bases match TRBD2. Germline CDR1 LNHDA, CDR2 SQIVND (reference sequence). The CDR3 spans 16 residues. With V trimmed by 1 base and J by 2 bases, 5 bases remained unmatched. The CDR3 region is CASSIALAGEQETQYF. CDR3 DNA sequence: TGTGCCAGTAGTATAGCACTAGCGGGCGAACAAGAGACCCAGTACTTC.

The J gene is TRBJ2-7, the V gene TRBV7-9; the D gene is possibly TRBD2 (5 bases). The CDR3 runs 16 residues. From germline, CDR1 is SEHNR and CDR2 FQNEAQ (reference sequence). Deletions cut 4 bases from V and 2 bases from J, with 18 bases between. CDR3 coding DNA: TGTGCCAGCAGCTCCATGGCGGCTAGCAGGCCCTACGAGCAGTACTTC. It encodes CASSSMAASRPYEQYF. Based on the CDR3 plus reference TRBV7-9 and TRBJ2-7, the full variable domain is DTGVSQNPRHKITKRGQNVTFRCDPISEHNRLYWYRQTLGQGPEFLTYFQNEAQLEKSRLLSDRFSAERPKGSFSTLEIQRTEQGDSAMYLCASSSMAASRPYEQYFGPGTRLTVT.

The V and J genes are TRBV29-1 and TRBJ2-3; the match to TRBD2 covers 7 bases. This CDR3 region has 11 residues. V lost 8 bases to trimming and J lost 6 bases; unmatched junction nucleotides: 5. CDR1 SQVTM and CDR2 ANQGSEA come from the germline V gene. The CDR3 loop is CSQTSKDTQYF. The CDR3 DNA sequence: TGCAGCCAGACTAGCAAGGATACGCAGTATTTT.

The rearrangement joins TRBV6-4 to TRBJ2-7, with D possibly TRBD2 on 7 matching bases. Trimming shortened V by 3 bases and J by 4 bases, and 13 bases separated the two germline ends. Germline-derived CDR1 and CDR2 are MRHNA and SNTAGT. The CDR3 extends over 14 amino acids. In DNA, the CDR3 is TGTGCCAGCAGTGAAGAGGGAGGGACATACGAGCAGTACTTC. It encodes CASSEEGGTYEQYF.

The rearrangement links TRBV6-5 to TRBJ2-3, with no clear D. CDR1 is MNHEY, CDR2 SVGAGI, per germline. The ends were cut back, 2 bases at V and 0 bases at J, with 9 bases in the middle. This CDR3 contains 15 residues. CDR3 sequence (DNA): TGTGCCAGCAGTTACACGTTAACTAGCACAGATACGCAGTATTTT. The encoded protein is CASSYTLTSTDTQYF.

The rearrangement links TRBV9 to TRBJ1-1; no clear D gene. CDR3 length: 14 amino acids. V gave up 5 bases and J gave up 2 bases, with 13 bases separating them. Germline V gene data show CDR1 as SGDLS and CDR2 as YYNGEE. The CDR3 DNA reads TGTGCCAGCAGTCAAACAGCCTATAACACTGAAGCTTTCTTT. Translated: CASSQTAYNTEAFF.

CDR3 amino acids: CASSLTSNAEAFF. CDR3 sequence (DNA): TGTGCCAGCAGTTTGACTTCAAACGCTGAAGCTTTCTTT. This chain uses TRBV12-3 or TRBV12-4 with TRBJ1-1; D uncertain. Trimming cost V 3 bases and J 6 bases, with 11 bases left between them. The CDR3 is 13 amino acids.

The chain recombines TRBV6-5 with TRBJ2-7; 12 nucleotides agree with TRBD2. J lost 2 bases, V lost 7 bases, and 3 bases had no gene match. Germline CDR1 reads MNHEY; CDR2 reads SVGAGI. The CDR3 sequence is 14 residues long. In nucleotides, the CDR3 is TGTGCCAGCACCGGACTAGCGGGAACCTACGAGCAGTACTTC. Its translation is CASTGLAGTYEQYF.

This sequence joins TRBV10-3 and TRBJ1-1; D is unresolved. The CDR3 totals 13 residues. Germline lookup yields CDR1 ENHRY and CDR2 SYGVKD. V was cut by 4 bases and J by 10 bases, with 16 bases left in between. The CDR3 DNA sequence: TGTGCCATCAGTGGATTTTTAAGCGGGTTAGCTTTCTTT. It is translated as CAISGFLSGLAFF.

The chain is built from TRBV7-3 and TRBJ2-1; possibly TRBD2 for D (6 bases). The CDR3 totals 14 residues. Germline CDR1 and CDR2: SGHTA and FQGTGA. V gave up 5 bases and J gave up 8 bases, with 16 bases separating them. The CDR3 sequence is CASSVRLDSDEQFF. DNA for the CDR3: TGTGCCAGCAGCGTCAGACTAGATAGCGATGAGCAGTTCTTC.

The V call is TRBV28, the J call TRBJ2-7; possible D gene TRBD1, 7 bases. Per germline, CDR1 MDHEN and CDR2 SYDVKM. CDR3 length: 14 residues. Trimming left V 6 bases short and J 4 bases short, with 16 bases between. This chain's CDR3 is CASSPPGGKYEQYF. The CDR3 DNA follows: TGTGCCAGCAGCCCTCCAGGGGGGAAATACGAGCAGTACTTC.

V and J are TRBV28 and TRBJ2-7, with 8 bases that match TRBD1. The V segment lost 5 bases and the J segment 1 base; nucleotides outside the gene matches: 7. CDR3 length: 15 amino acids. In germline, CDR1 is MDHEN, CDR2 SYDVKM. The chain's CDR3 is CASSRNTGGSYEQYF. DNA of the CDR3: TGTGCCAGCAGTCGAAATACAGGGGGATCCTACGAGCAGTACTTC.